This paragraph covers one T cell receptor (beta chain) sequence. This clone's antigen is unknown. At one of its ends the junction is not consistent with the germline gene, which may arise from a read error. RNA was extracted using the RNeasy kit, and about 0.5 to 1 ug of the RNA was reverse transcribed with random hexamers. The immunoSEQ multiplex PCR assay, which covers 54 Vbeta and 13 Jbeta segments, was used to amplify TCR beta CDR3 regions. PCR amplification bias was corrected by using a synthetic template baseline for primer optimization and computational correction. Regarding the original processing steps: Only productive sequences were kept, with reads annotated to V, D and J genes according to IMGT and analyzed in immunoSEQ Analyzer. Clonality was calculated as one minus the Shannon entropy normalized by log2 of the number of productive unique sequences. Public and private clones were assessed among the 100 most prevalent clones of each patient and control. A clone was defined as Susac-specific if it was absent from the healthy and MS cohorts, from 950 to 1,300 published viral clones and from other ImmuneACCESS disease sequences. TCRdb took the public reads, trimmed them with fastp at Q25, ran MiXCR for clone calling and kept in-frame beta chains. Rows are unified per CDR3 protein, each entry keeping the most common DNA and genes. The V and J calls here are based on TCRdb, not the publication. Recorded for this sample are 170,000 or so distinct CDR3 sequences; about 94% of them occurred a single time. Roughly 0.1% of the sample rests with the top ten.

This specimen comes from a study of CD8 T cells in Susac syndrome (dated by TCRdb to about 2019). Broadly, across the study: Whether CD8+ T cell activation and differentiation in Susac syndrome was antigen driven was tested using repertoire sequencing. Overall study results and their limits: The study acknowledged that relatively few individuals were included in the TCR sequencing and HLA analysis.

Peripheral blood CD8+ and CD4+ T cells from healthy donors, Susac syndrome patients and multiple sclerosis patients were profiled using high-throughput TCR beta sequencing. Treatment-naive patients with stable or active relapsing-remitting disease fulfilling revised McDonald criteria were used as multiple sclerosis controls. Bulk CD8+ and CD4+ T cells were purified by magnetic negative isolation, while CD8+ TEMRA cells were enriched using FACS. Blood was drawn into EDTA tubes, processed within 24 hours, and PBMCs were isolated by density gradient centrifugation. PBMCs destined for TCR sequencing were cryopreserved in liquid nitrogen and later thawed in a 37 °C water bath. The sorted or isolated CD4+, CD8+ and CD8+ TEMRA cells reached a purity of at least 90%. CDR1 and CDR2, looked up from the germline V gene (reference sequence), are SSHAT and FNYEAQ. The CDR3, cysteine through phenylalanine, is 12 amino acids long. Solely the CDR3 DNA is kept, with 36 bases framed from the first base.

The V gene is TRBV7-7 and the J gene is TRBJ2-5; no D segment can be confidently identified. The sequence was collected from a human donor with multiple sclerosis. Sequencing was performed on CD4+ T cells from PBMCs. The CDR3 region reads CASSSMGETQYF. The DNA sequence is given as TGTGCTAGCAGCTCGATGGGAGAGACCCAGTACTTC.